The source of this T cell receptor beta chain is a study of blood T cell repertoires in COVID-19. The assay was immunoSEQ multiplex PCR, and TCRdb's table has in-frame clones only and misses some. The sample has around 300,000 clones, 90% seen once. Germline CDR1 ENHRY, CDR2 SYGVKD. CDR3 length equals 16 residues. J lost 8 bases, V lost 3 bases, and 10 bases had no gene match. Those enrolled in Seattle joined during active infection and were followed longitudinally afterward. Sequences were obtained from peripheral blood. The chain couples TRBV10-3 to TRBJ2-1, with 10 bases identical to TRBD2. This receptor was obtained from a young woman with COVID-19, enrolled during active disease. The CDR3 DNA reads TGTGCCATCAGTGAAGCGGGAGGGCCTTCTAGGGATGAGCAGTTCTTC. This sequence encodes CAISEAGGPSRDEQFF.